A selection of T cell receptor beta chains follows, all from one sample in a study of Ad26.COV2.S vaccination and SARS-CoV-2 variants. The repertoire was sequenced with immunoSEQ multiplex PCR; TCRdb's copy has only in-frame clones and lacks some. The data contain about 480,000 clones, approximately 90% of them singletons. Sequencing used peripheral blood, obtained in a trial of Ad26.COV2.S vaccine versus placebo. The receptors were sampled from a person aged 18-60 years who received the Ad26.COV2.S COVID-19 vaccine or a placebo. Both conserved end residues are part of each CDR3.

v_call: TRBV24-1; cdr3_aa: CATSDLTRRLAGKYEQYF
v_call: TRBV9; cdr3_aa: CASSTEDSSGNTIYF
v_call: TRBV13; cdr3_aa: CASSLLGGPYSPLHF
v_call: TRBV6-2/TRBV6-3; cdr3_aa: CASSWDYGYTF
v_call: TRBV4-1; cdr3_aa: CASSQGLRGDEQFF
v_call: TRBV12-5; cdr3_aa: CASGLGGYEQFF
v_call: TRBV9; cdr3_aa: CASSRVGTDTQYF
v_call: TRBV7-2; cdr3_aa: CASTLGGAGHKKYNSPLHF
v_call: TRBV6-5; cdr3_aa: CASSYSRVSGELFF
v_call: TRBV27; cdr3_aa: CASSLAAGGVEQYF
v_call: TRBV30; cdr3_aa: CAWSVQQPMRLSPLHF
v_call: TRBV5-1; cdr3_aa: CASSPGAGREKLFF
v_call: TRBV7-9; cdr3_aa: CASSLAGRPYEQYF
v_call: TRBV28; cdr3_aa: CASSYGGSYEQYF
v_call: TRBV2; cdr3_aa: CASSDITGVGNTIYF
v_call: TRBV10-3; cdr3_aa: CAIRETGASYEQYF
v_call: TRBV5-5; cdr3_aa: CASSLWGPDSPNTGELFF
v_call: TRBV7-2; cdr3_aa: CASSLGGTLGELFF
v_call: TRBV28; cdr3_aa: CASSLSNYGYTF
v_call: TRBV29-1; cdr3_aa: CSVKQGSWNTEAFF
v_call: TRBV7-2; cdr3_aa: CASSHSGTSTDTQYF
v_call: TRBV20-1; cdr3_aa: CSASVASSGNTIYF
v_call: TRBV6-2/TRBV6-3; cdr3_aa: CASSQSTLYEQYF
v_call: TRBV28; cdr3_aa: CASRTATGEQYF
v_call: TRBV5-1; cdr3_aa: CASSRSRSPNTGELFF
v_call: TRBV28; cdr3_aa: CASRAPLREAAVGYEQYF
v_call: TRBV24-1; cdr3_aa: CATSDKRSGGAETQYF
v_call: TRBV12-3/TRBV12-4; cdr3_aa: CASSFGVAYEQYF
v_call: TRBV12-3/TRBV12-4; cdr3_aa: CASSLLGQGEQYF
v_call: TRBV3-1/TRBV3-2; cdr3_aa: CASSQAGGPYEQYF
v_call: TRBV30; cdr3_aa: CAWRSRDNSPLHF
v_call: TRBV25-1; cdr3_aa: CASRRMVGQGYEQYF